These T cell receptor beta chains were read from a single sample in a study of blood T cell repertoires in COVID-19. The repertoire was sequenced with immunoSEQ multiplex PCR; TCRdb's copy has only in-frame clones and lacks some. The sample records about 260,000 clones, less than 90% being singletons. The source material was peripheral blood. The receptor set was obtained from a man in his thirties or forties with active or convalescent COVID-19. CDR3s include the opening cysteine and the closing phenylalanine or tryptophan. A D gene is named only where the DNA matches it firmly. For some rows the clone size is stated as once, few or many, or as a class when expanded; others skip it.

clone_size j_call d_call v_call cdr3_nt cdr3_aa
NA TRBJ2-7 TRBD2 TRBV7-3 TGTGCCAGCAGCTTAATTACGACTAGCGGGGGTCCCAAGGTTGGCGAGCAGTACTTC CASSLITTSGGPKVGEQYF
NA TRBJ1-5 TRBD1 TRBV5-1 TGCGCCAGCAGCTTGGGTGGACAGGGAAATCAGCCCCAGCATTTT CASSLGGQGNQPQHF
NA TRBJ1-2 TRBD1 TRBV10-1 TGCGCCAGCAGTGAGACACGACAGGGGACCTATGGCTACACCTTC CASSETRQGTYGYTF
once TRBJ1-3 NA TRBV4-3 TGCGCCAGCAGCCAAGATCACCGACAAATCTCTGGAAACACCATATATTTT CASSQDHRQISGNTIYF
NA TRBJ1-6 NA TRBV5-1 TGCGCCAGCAGCTTGCAACCGGGAATGGATTCACCCCTCCACTTT CASSLQPGMDSPLHF
NA TRBJ2-5 NA TRBV7-9 TGTGCCAGCAGCCGGGCCTTTGTCGGGGGAAGTCAGGAGACCCAGTACTTC CASSRAFVGGSQETQYF
few TRBJ1-2 NA TRBV11-2 TGTGCCAGCAGCTTAGGCGGGATGGAGATCTATGGCTACACCTTC CASSLGGMEIYGYTF
NA TRBJ1-5 NA TRBV7-2 TGTGCCAGCACCTTAGGTTATAGCAATCAGCCCCAGCATTTT CASTLGYSNQPQHF
NA TRBJ1-3 NA TRBV4-1 TGCGCCAGCAGCCAAGACAGGGCCGGAAACACCATATATTTT CASSQDRAGNTIYF
NA TRBJ1-1 TRBD1 TRBV15 TGTGCCACCAGCGGAGGGACAGGGGGGACGCAAGCTTTCTTT CATSGGTGGTQAFF
NA TRBJ2-3 NA TRBV7-2 TGTGCCAGCAGAGCGCGTAGTAGCGGCACAGATACGCAGTATTTT CASRARSSGTDTQYF
NA TRBJ2-3 TRBD1 TRBV11-2 TGTGCCAGCAGCTCCAGGACAGGGGTGGCAGATACGCAGTATTTT CASSSRTGVADTQYF
NA TRBJ2-2 NA TRBV27 TGTGCCAGCAGTCGGGACTCTACTGGGACCGGGGAGCTGTTTTTT CASSRDSTGTGELFF
NA TRBJ1-5 NA TRBV4-1 TGCGCCAGCAGCCAAGCCAGACAGGAGAATCAGCCCCAGCATTTT CASSQARQENQPQHF
NA TRBJ1-2 TRBD1 TRBV30 TGTGCCTGGCACCATACTAGACAGGGTTATGGCTACACCTTC CAWHHTRQGYGYTF
NA TRBJ1-2 TRBD1 TRBV19 TGTGCCAGTAGTACTTACAGGGGGCGGATTCCACCGCGTGGCTACACCTTC CASSTYRGRIPPRGYTF
NA TRBJ1-2 NA TRBV6-5 TGTGCCAGCCTATTGGCCAGACTCTTTAACTATGGCTACACCTTC CASLLARLFNYGYTF
NA TRBJ2-7 TRBD2 TRBV10-1 TGCGCCAGCAGTGAGTCGACTCCGGGACTAGCGTTCGGCGAGCAGTACTTC CASSESTPGLAFGEQYF
NA TRBJ2-5 NA TRBV6-6 TGTGCCAGCAGTTACTCGACTCCCCAAGAGACCCAGTACTTC CASSYSTPQETQYF
NA TRBJ2-1 NA TRBV10-2 TGCGCCAGCGAGGGCCACAGGGAGTCATACAATGAGCAGTTCTTC CASEGHRESYNEQFF
NA TRBJ1-2 TRBD1 TRBV6-5 TGTGCCACTCGATACGGGACAGGGGATGGCTACACCTTC CATRYGTGDGYTF
NA TRBJ2-7 TRBD1 TRBV7-8 TGTGCCAGCAGCTTAGTCCTAGGGGGCAGCTACGAGCAGTACTTC CASSLVLGGSYEQYF
once TRBJ2-7 TRBD1 TRBV6-5 TGTGCCAGCAGAACCGGGACAGGGTCCTACGAGCAGTACTTC CASRTGTGSYEQYF
NA TRBJ2-5 NA TRBV18 TGTGCCAGCTCACCAAGTACAAGAGAGACCCAGTACTTC CASSPSTRETQYF
NA TRBJ2-2 NA TRBV10-1 TGCGCCAGCAGTGAGTCGCGGAGGGGCTACGACACCGGGGAGCTGTTTTTT CASSESRRGYDTGELFF
NA TRBJ1-5 TRBD1 TRBV6-2/TRBV6-3 TGTGCCAGCAGTCAGGACAGGGGGCTGTATCAGCCCCAGCATTTT CASSQDRGLYQPQHF
NA TRBJ1-6 NA TRBV19 TGTGCCAGTAGTATATCCCCTCAGGGGAGCACTTCACCCCTCCACTTT CASSISPQGSTSPLHF
NA TRBJ1-2 NA TRBV5-4 TGTGCCAGCAGCCGGGGGGAGGGCTATGGCTACACCTTC CASSRGEGYGYTF
NA TRBJ1-2 TRBD1 TRBV5-5 TGTGCCAGCAGCAAGTGGACAGGGGCGGGCGGCGATGGCTACACCTTC CASSKWTGAGGDGYTF
NA TRBJ2-3 NA TRBV14 TGTGCCAGCAGCCTATCTAGAAGCGGCCTCACAGATACGCAGTATTTT CASSLSRSGLTDTQYF
NA TRBJ2-2 TRBD2 TRBV29-1 TGCAGCGTTGACCGACTAGCGGGGGGCACCGGGGAGCTGTTTTTT CSVDRLAGGTGELFF
NA TRBJ2-2 TRBD2 TRBV9 TGTGCCAGCAGCTCAACCTTCCCGGGCGGGGGAGCTTCAAACACCGGGGAGCTGTTTTTT CASSSTFPGGGASNTGELFF
NA TRBJ2-3 NA TRBV29-1 TGCAGCGTCTCCCCGGGAACAAAGACAGATACGCAGTATTTT CSVSPGTKTDTQYF
NA TRBJ2-3 NA TRBV4-1 TGCGCCAGCAGATCAGGGCCCTCGGATACGCAGTATTTT CASRSGPSDTQYF
NA TRBJ1-2 NA TRBV6-5 TGTGCCAGCAGCGACTCAAAAGGAGGCTACACCTTC CASSDSKGGYTF
NA TRBJ1-4 TRBD1 TRBV19 TGTGCCAGTAGCCGAGGCCAGGGGGAAGTAACTAATGAAAAACTGTTTTTT CASSRGQGEVTNEKLFF
NA TRBJ2-7 NA TRBV7-9 TGTGCCAGCAGCTTAGTGGAGACCTACGAGCAGTACTTC CASSLVETYEQYF
NA TRBJ2-7 NA TRBV5-8 TGTGCCAGCAGCCATAGCTTCGGGCTAGGGGGATTCTCCTACGAGCAGTACTTC CASSHSFGLGGFSYEQYF
NA TRBJ2-3 NA TRBV5-4 TGTGCCAGCAGCTTGGCCAGGGCAGCTAGCACAGATACGCAGTATTTT CASSLARAASTDTQYF
NA TRBJ1-5 TRBD1 TRBV3-1/TRBV3-2 TGTGCCAGCAGCCTAAAGGGGACAGGGGAATGGCCCCAGCATTTT CASSLKGTGEWPQHF
NA TRBJ1-2 NA TRBV6-5 TGTGCCAGCAGTTACTGGCCCAGAAATGGCTACACCTTC CASSYWPRNGYTF
NA TRBJ2-2 TRBD2 TRBV5-5 TGTGCCAGCAGCTCTCGGCCTAGCGGGGGGACTAACACCGGGGAGCTGTTTTTT CASSSRPSGGTNTGELFF
NA TRBJ2-1 TRBD2 TRBV24-1 TGTGCCACCAGTGACAATAGCGGGGGGGCCTACAATGAGCAGTTCTTC CATSDNSGGAYNEQFF
few TRBJ2-7 TRBD2 TRBV7-2 TGTGCCAGCAGCGACCCCGGGACTAGCTGGGGCGAGCAGTACTTC CASSDPGTSWGEQYF
NA TRBJ2-5 TRBD2 TRBV6-4 TGTGCCAGCAGTGACCGTGCGGGGGGCCTAGAGACCCAGTACTTC CASSDRAGGLETQYF
NA TRBJ1-6 NA TRBV7-9 TGTGCCAGCAATCGGGGGGAGCGGGACACCCTCCACTTT CASNRGERDTLHF
NA TRBJ2-3 NA TRBV19 TGTGCCAGTAGTACCACAGGGTGGGCAGATACGCAGTATTTT CASSTTGWADTQYF
NA TRBJ2-2 NA TRBV30 TGTGCCTGGAGTCGGGGACTCCTTTCCACCGGGGAGCTGTTTTTT CAWSRGLLSTGELFF
NA TRBJ2-7 NA TRBV14 TGTGCCAGCAGCCAAGATCCGGGATACGAGCAGTACTTC CASSQDPGYEQYF
NA TRBJ2-5 NA TRBV7-9 TGTGCCAGCAGCTTAGTAATGGCCAGAAATTTAATAGAGACCCAGTACTTC CASSLVMARNLIETQYF
NA TRBJ1-2 NA TRBV27 TGTGCCAGCAGCCAATCCGGCAGGTCTGGCTACACCTTC CASSQSGRSGYTF
once TRBJ2-2 TRBD1 TRBV29-1 TGCAGCGTCGGAGACAGGGAAGGCACCGGGGAGCTGTTTTTT CSVGDREGTGELFF
NA TRBJ2-1 NA TRBV27 TGTGCCAGCAGTTTTAACACCGACAATGAGCAGTTCTTC CASSFNTDNEQFF
once TRBJ2-1 TRBD1 TRBV27 TGTGCCAGCGGGCAGGGGACAGCTAACTACAATGAGCAGTTCTTC CASGQGTANYNEQFF
NA TRBJ2-5 NA TRBV5-1 TGCGCCAGCAGCTTCGATGGTCTACCGAAGGGGGAGACCCAGTACTTC CASSFDGLPKGETQYF
NA TRBJ1-1 NA TRBV5-1 TGCGCCAGCAGCTTGGTAGCGGAAACTGAAGCTTTCTTT CASSLVAETEAFF
NA TRBJ2-5 TRBD1 TRBV7-8 TGTGCCAGCAGTTCCTGGACAGGGCAAGAGACCCAGTACTTC CASSSWTGQETQYF
NA TRBJ1-1 NA TRBV27 TGTGCCAGCAGTTTACGGAGAAACACTGAAGCTTTCTTT CASSLRRNTEAFF
NA TRBJ1-2 NA TRBV27 TGTGCCAGCAGTCCCCGGGGGGACCTAATACGGGGCTACACCTTC CASSPRGDLIRGYTF
NA TRBJ2-7 TRBD1 TRBV9 TGTGCCAGCAGCGAGGGACAGGGGGCGTACGAGCAGTACTTC CASSEGQGAYEQYF